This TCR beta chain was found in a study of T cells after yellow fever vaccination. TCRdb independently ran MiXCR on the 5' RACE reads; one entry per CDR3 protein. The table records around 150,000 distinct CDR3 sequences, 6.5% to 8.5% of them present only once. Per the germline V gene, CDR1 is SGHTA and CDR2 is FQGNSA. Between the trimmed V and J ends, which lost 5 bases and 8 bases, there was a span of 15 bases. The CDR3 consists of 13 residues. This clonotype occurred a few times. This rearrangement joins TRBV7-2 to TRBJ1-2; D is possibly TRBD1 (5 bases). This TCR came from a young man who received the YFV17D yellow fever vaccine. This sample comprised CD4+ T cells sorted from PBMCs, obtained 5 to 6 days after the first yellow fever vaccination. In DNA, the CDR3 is TGTGCCAGCAGCCCGCCGGGGGTGGACGGCTACACCTTC. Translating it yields CASSPPGVDGYTF.